This record concerns one T cell receptor beta chain sequence. The antigen is not known. The entry originates in a study of Ad26.COV2.S vaccination and SARS-CoV-2 variants. About the research overall: Donor had been placed in the Ad26.COV2.S arm of the COV1001 trial. The vaccine Ad26.COV2.S was put into the muscle once, or twice with 56 days between. Findings of the study overall: Spike-specific TCR breadth in vaccine recipients exceeded that seen in placebo recipients.

The treatment: about 20 received Ad26.COV2.S at low or high dose, single or two shots; 5 received placebo; per-sample allocation not given. The investigators took samples on day 63 after the first vaccine or placebo injection. Germline V gives CDR1 MNHNY, CDR2 SVGAGI (reference sequence). CDR3 length equals 12 residues. Trimming removed 8 bases at V and 7 bases at J, with 15 bases between. The data were produced by immunoSEQ multiplex PCR, yet TCRdb's version contains in-frame clones alone and is incomplete. The table has 350,000 to 400,000 clones, approximately 91% seen once. This TCR was recovered from a person between 18 and 60 years old who received the Ad26.COV2.S COVID-19 vaccine or a placebo. This rearrangement joins TRBV6-6 to TRBJ2-7; D may be TRBD1 (6 bases). The sample here was peripheral blood, taken in a trial of Ad26.COV2.S vaccine versus placebo. The CDR3 region is CASGAGAGEQYF. CDR3 sequence (DNA): TGTGCCAGCGGAGCAGGGGCAGGTGAGCAGTACTTC.